This T cell receptor (beta chain) was observed in a study of vaccination and CD4 T cells after COVID-19. About the research overall: Ranging from 14 to 241, the interval between dose two and post-vaccine sampling had a median of about ten weeks.

The study sequenced cultured CD4+ T cell DNA using the Oncomine TCR Beta short-read assay. Genomic DNA was extracted from cultured CD4+ T cells. TCRdb reprocessed the PCR reads with MiXCR, giving one entry per CDR3 protein. Of around 18,000 distinct CDR3 sequences listed, 70% are singletons. Documented treatment: roughly 10-day PBMC culture with coronavirus spike peptide pools or control peptides (ViraFEST assay). V lost 11 bases to trimming and J lost 6 bases, with 16 bases between them. Germline CDR1 SEHNR, CDR2 FQNEAQ (reference sequence). CDR3 length equals 12 residues. As for this clonotype: Its antigen is unidentified.

This TCR was recovered from a human donor who had recovered from COVID-19. V gene TRBV7-9 combines with J gene TRBJ1-1; tentatively, D is TRBD1 (5 bases). The sample was CD4+ T cells from blood, cultured in vitro. The CDR3 nucleotides are TGTGCCGCCCGCGGGGGGAGCGCTGAAGCTTTCTTT. Translation: CAARGGSAEAFF.